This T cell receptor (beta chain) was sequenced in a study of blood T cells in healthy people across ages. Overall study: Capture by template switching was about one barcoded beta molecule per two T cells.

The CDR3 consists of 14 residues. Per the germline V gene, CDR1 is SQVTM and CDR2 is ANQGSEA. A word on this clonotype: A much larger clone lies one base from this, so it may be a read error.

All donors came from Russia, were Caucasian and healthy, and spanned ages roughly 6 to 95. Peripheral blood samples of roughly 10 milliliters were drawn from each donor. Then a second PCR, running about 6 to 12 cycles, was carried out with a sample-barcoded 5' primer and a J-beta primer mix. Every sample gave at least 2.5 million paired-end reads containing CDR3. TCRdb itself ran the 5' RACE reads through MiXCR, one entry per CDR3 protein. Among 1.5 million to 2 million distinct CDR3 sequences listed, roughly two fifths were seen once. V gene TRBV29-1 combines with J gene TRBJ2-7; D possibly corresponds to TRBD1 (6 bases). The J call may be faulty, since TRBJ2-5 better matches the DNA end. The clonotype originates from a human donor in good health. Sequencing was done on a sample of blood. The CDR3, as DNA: TGCAGCGAACTTACTCAGGGGAATGAAGAGACCCAGTACTTC. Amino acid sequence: CSELTQGNEETQYF.